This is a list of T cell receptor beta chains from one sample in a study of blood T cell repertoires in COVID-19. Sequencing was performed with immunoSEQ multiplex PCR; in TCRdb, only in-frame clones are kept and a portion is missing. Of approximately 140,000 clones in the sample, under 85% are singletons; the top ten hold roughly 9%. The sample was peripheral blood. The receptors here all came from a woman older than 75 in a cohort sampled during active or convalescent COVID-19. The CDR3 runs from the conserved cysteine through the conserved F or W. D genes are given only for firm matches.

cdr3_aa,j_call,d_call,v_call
CASSGDPGTFYGYTF,TRBJ1-2,.,TRBV5-1
CASSLGPGLAGTVDEQFF,TRBJ2-1,TRBD2,TRBV7-3
CASRLAGPRTDTQYF,TRBJ2-3,TRBD2,TRBV2
CASSVTGGLAMNTEAFF,TRBJ1-1,TRBD1,TRBV18
CASSGLVNNQPQHF,TRBJ1-5,.,TRBV7-8
CASSSSSTDTQYF,TRBJ2-3,.,TRBV7-9
CASSVDPGGTSEETQYF,TRBJ2-5,TRBD2,TRBV9
CASRFRDNSPLHF,TRBJ1-6,.,TRBV6-6
CASSATGRQEKLFF,TRBJ1-4,.,TRBV2
CASSYIAGRDTQYF,TRBJ2-3,.,TRBV6-2/TRBV6-3
CASTRIGFYGYTF,TRBJ1-2,.,TRBV6-5
CASSSARTGRGNTIYF,TRBJ1-3,TRBD1,TRBV19
CASSQVQGNNSPLHF,TRBJ1-6,TRBD1,TRBV4-2
CASKGLGVPDTQYF,TRBJ2-3,.,TRBV4-1
CASSIPFGGWPEKLFF,TRBJ1-4,.,TRBV19
CASRRTGSGNTIYF,TRBJ1-3,TRBD1,TRBV6-5
CASSLFAGGVAGDFTDTQYF,TRBJ2-3,TRBD2,TRBV13
CASSLNENEQFF,TRBJ2-1,.,TRBV5-6
CASSIQGSSYEQYF,TRBJ2-7,.,TRBV19
CAISERTGGTEAFF,TRBJ1-1,TRBD1,TRBV10-3
CASSPTARGQNTGELFF,TRBJ2-2,TRBD1,TRBV9
CASSEDRADEKLFF,TRBJ1-4,.,TRBV2
CASSETGAGEKLFF,TRBJ1-4,TRBD1,TRBV19
CASSLQYTDTQYF,TRBJ2-3,.,TRBV7-3
CASSLFGGQSNTEAFF,TRBJ1-1,.,TRBV5-6
CASSYFGERRNTEAFF,TRBJ1-1,.,TRBV6-2/TRBV6-3
CASSPWGAGGQETQYF,TRBJ2-5,TRBD2,TRBV3-1/TRBV3-2
CASSPPNQGLNTGELFF,TRBJ2-2,.,TRBV18
CASIRAGGNGYTF,TRBJ1-2,TRBD1,TRBV7-9
CASSTLRGDSNQPQHF,TRBJ1-5,.,TRBV19
CASLRASSGNTIYF,TRBJ1-3,.,TRBV6-5
CASSYRVPGGEKLFF,TRBJ1-4,.,TRBV6-5
CASSATGIDYEQYF,TRBJ2-7,TRBD1,TRBV2
CASSSGSNTGELFF,TRBJ2-2,.,TRBV7-9
CASSLGPGNTEAFF,TRBJ1-1,.,TRBV7-2
CASSLDFWAIGYTF,TRBJ1-2,.,TRBV11-2
CASSSRSRLRAFF,TRBJ1-1,.,TRBV19
CASKAGTGRGTEAFF,TRBJ1-1,.,TRBV19
CASSSGQEETQYF,TRBJ2-5,TRBD1,TRBV7-2
CASSPRDRGQDTQYF,TRBJ2-3,TRBD1,TRBV19
CASSKAPGQGMETQYF,TRBJ2-5,.,TRBV21-1
CASSYPTGGSYGYTF,TRBJ1-2,TRBD1,TRBV6-6
CAWSTGPGTNYGYTF,TRBJ1-2,.,TRBV30
CASRLTPGSTEAFF,TRBJ1-1,.,TRBV7-8
CATAAGVIRSPLHF,TRBJ1-6,.,TRBV19
CASSQESPRSGNTIYF,TRBJ1-3,.,TRBV4-1